The 25 T cell receptor beta chains below all came from one sample that was sequenced in a study of blood T cell repertoires in COVID-19 (dated by TCRdb to 2019 to 2021). The library was made by the immunoSEQ multiplex PCR assay. The source is immuneACCESS, and TCRdb retained only in-frame sequences with V and J called. Part of the clones is not carried over; for the studies checked, unresolved V genes explain less than half of this, and the remainder is unexplained. The sample table records roughly 310,000 clones; around 87% of these occur just once. The ten largest clones represent under 4.5% of the sample. Sample: peripheral blood. The receptors stem from a woman aged 50 to 65 with active or convalescent COVID-19.

The chain has TRBV23-1 and TRBJ1-1; possible D gene TRBD1, 6 bases. TRBV23-1 is annotated as an ORF whose role is uncertain. The CDR3 is 13 residues long. Trimming removed 10 bases from V and 3 bases from J, with 15 bases in between. Here the CDR3 DNA reads TGCGCCACCCCCAGGGGTGGGGACACTGAAGCTTTCTTT. It encodes CATPRGGDTEAFF.

This chain connects TRBV10-3 to TRBJ1-2; 9 bases line up with TRBD1. Per the germline V gene, CDR1 is ENHRY and CDR2 is SYGVKD. The CDR3 is made up of 14 amino acids. V lost 4 bases to trimming and J lost 8 bases; unmatched junction nucleotides: 8. In nucleotides, the CDR3 is TGTGCCATCAGTGGGACAGGGGATGCTGGGGGCTACACCTTC. This encodes CAISGTGDAGGYTF.

The V gene is TRBV6-5, the J gene TRBJ2-7, with 9 bases identical to TRBD2. The length of the CDR3 is 14 residues. Germline assignment: CDR1 MNHEY and CDR2 SVGAGI. Trimming cost V 6 bases and J 0 bases; bases outside gene matches: 3. The CDR3: CASRNSGSSYEQYF. The DNA of the CDR3 is TGTGCCAGCAGGAATAGCGGGAGCTCCTACGAGCAGTACTTC.

The J gene is TRBJ2-7, the V gene TRBV3-1 (or the pseudogene TRBV3-2); TRBD2 matches 8 bases. With 8 bases clipped from V and 3 bases from J, the junction kept 12 bases outside the gene matches. Germline loops: CDR1 LGHDT, CDR2 YNNKEL (reference sequence). The CDR3 is made up of 15 amino acids. This chain's CDR3 is CASGPVAGRGYEQYF. CDR3 bases: TGTGCCAGCGGACCCGTAGCGGGACGAGGCTACGAGCAGTACTTC.

The V gene is TRBV27, the J gene TRBJ2-7; 7 bases map to TRBD2. Per germline, CDR1 MNHEY and CDR2 SMNVEV (reference sequence). CDR3 length equals 15 residues. The V segment lost 6 bases and the J segment 7 bases; nucleotides outside the gene matches: 15. Here the CDR3 reads CASSRFGGGPREQYF. The CDR3, as DNA: TGTGCCAGCAGCCGTTTTGGGGGGGGTCCTAGGGAGCAGTACTTC.

V usage is TRBV5-1 and J usage is TRBJ1-1; 8 positions agree with TRBD1. This CDR3 comprises 14 residues. V lost 4 bases to trimming and J lost 3 bases; unmatched junction nucleotides: 5. Germline V gene data show CDR1 as SGHRS and CDR2 as YFSETQ. CDR3: CASSPGTGDTEAFF. For the CDR3, the DNA is TGCGCCAGCAGCCCCGGGACAGGAGACACTGAAGCTTTCTTT.

The chain combines TRBV11-2 with TRBJ1-2; D remains unclear. The V and J ends lost 5 bases and 8 bases respectively, with 18 bases between them. Per germline, CDR1 SGHAT and CDR2 FQNNGV. The CDR3 has 14 residues. CDR3 region: CASSSGSGAGGYTF. As DNA, the CDR3 is TGTGCCAGCAGCAGTGGATCCGGCGCGGGGGGCTACACCTTC.

The chain has TRBV30 and TRBJ2-3; D gene uncertain. The V and J ends lost 2 bases and 4 bases respectively, with 10 bases between them. The CDR3 is 13 amino acids. Germline-derived CDR1 and CDR2 are GTSNPN and SVGIG (reference sequence). The CDR3 DNA reads as TGTGCCTGGAGTCGTAAACGGGCAGATACGCAGTATTTT. It encodes CAWSRKRADTQYF.

The V call is TRBV23-1, the J call TRBJ1-1, with a weak D call TRBD1 (5 bases). TRBV23-1 is designated an ORF whose function remains uncertain. The CDR3 length is 19 residues. Trimming removed 0 bases at V and 4 bases at J, with 24 bases between. CDR3 DNA: TGCGCCAGCAGTCAATCATCTTCCATCCATCAGGGAGGAGGCACTGAAGCTTTCTTT. Its protein product is CASSQSSSIHQGGGTEAFF.

This chain joins TRBV28 and TRBJ2-1; D not resolved. The V gene's germline CDR1 is MDHEN and CDR2 SYDVKM. CDR3 size: 12 residues. The V end was cut by 3 bases, the J end by 10 bases, with 10 bases between. The CDR3 reads CASSLPQREQFF. As DNA, the CDR3 is TGTGCCAGCAGTTTGCCCCAGAGGGAGCAGTTCTTC.

This sequence joins TRBV18 and TRBJ2-5, with D tentatively TRBD1 (5 bases). V shed 1 base and J shed 1 base, with 10 bases lying between them. The CDR3 has 15 residues. CDR1 is KGHSH and CDR2 is LQKENI in the germline V gene. The CDR3 nucleotides are TGTGCCAGCTCACCACTACAGGTGACCCAAGAGACCCAGTACTTC. Its protein product is CASSPLQVTQETQYF. The full variable domain, its missing parts supplied by reference TRBV18 and TRBJ2-5, is NAGVMQNPRHLVRRRGQEARLRCSPMKGHSHVYWYRQLPEEGLKFMVYLQKENIIDESGMPKERFSAEFPKEGPSILRIQQVVRGDSAAYFCASSPLQVTQETQYFGPGTRLLVL.

V usage is TRBV2 and J usage is TRBJ2-4; unclear D gene. Trimming shortened V by 6 bases and J by 3 bases, and 15 bases separated the two germline ends. This CDR3 spans 15 amino acids. Germline lookup yields CDR1 SNHLY and CDR2 FYNNEI. The CDR3 here is CASSVGLTGKNIQYF. The CDR3 nucleotides read TGTGCCAGCAGCGTCGGTCTGACGGGCAAAAACATTCAGTACTTC. Based on the CDR3 plus reference TRBV2 and TRBJ2-4, the full variable domain is EPEVTQTPSHQVTQMGQEVILRCVPISNHLYFYWYRQILGQKVEFLVSFYNNEISEKSEIFDDQFSVERPDGSNFTLKIRSTKLEDSAMYFCASSVGLTGKNIQYFGAGTRLSVL.

The V call is TRBV4-1, the J call TRBJ1-1; 9 nucleotides agree with TRBD1. Trimming took 3 bases from V and 5 from J; bases not matched to a gene: 7. This CDR3 has 15 residues. The germline V gene encodes CDR1 MGHRA and CDR2 YSYEKL. The CDR3 sequence: CASSHRTGEGTEAFF. The CDR3 DNA reads as TGCGCCAGCAGCCACCGGACAGGGGAGGGAACTGAAGCTTTCTTT.

This rearrangement joins TRBV19 to TRBJ1-5; 8 nucleotides match TRBD1. CDR3 length: 15 residues. Germline-derived CDR1 and CDR2 are LNHDA and SQIVND (reference sequence). The trim removed 7 bases at V and 0 bases at J, leaving 5 bases unmatched. CDR3 residues: CASIKQGDSNQPQHF. The CDR3 DNA reads TGTGCCAGTATCAAACAGGGGGATAGCAATCAGCCCCAGCATTTT. The entire variable domain, with the rest obtained from reference TRBV19 and TRBJ1-5, is as follows: DGGITQSPKYLFRKEGQNVTLSCEQNLNHDAMYWYRQDPGQGLRLIYYSQIVNDFQKGDIAEGYSVSREKKESFPLTVTSAQKNPTAFYLCASIKQGDSNQPQHFGDGTRLSIL.

The chain recombines TRBV29-1 with TRBJ2-1, with no clear D. The CDR3 runs 14 residues. V lost 1 base and J lost 7, with 14 bases in between. Germline V lookup: CDR1 SQVTM, CDR2 ANQGSEA. The CDR3 nucleotides read TGCAGCGTTGAAGTGGGTTGGCAGAGGAATGAGCAGTTCTTC. Protein sequence: CSVEVGWQRNEQFF.

This chain joins TRBV6-2 or TRBV6-3 and TRBJ1-5; D is ambiguous. The V end lost 3 bases, the J end lost 5 bases, and 20 bases lay between the germline ends. Germline CDR1 is MNHEY and CDR2 is SVGEGT. The CDR3 runs to 17 residues. CDR3 DNA: TGTGCCAGCAGTTATCCCCCGTTCGTGCTAGGAGATCAGCCCCAGCATTTT. This translates into CASSYPPFVLGDQPQHF.

This chain links TRBV3-1 (or the pseudogene TRBV3-2) with TRBJ2-5, with 7 nucleotides matching TRBD1. Trimming removed 3 bases from V and 2 bases from J; junction bases left unmatched: 3. This CDR3 is 14 amino acids long. Germline-derived CDR1 and CDR2 are LGHDT and YNNKEL (reference sequence). The CDR3: CASSHTGVQETQYF. The CDR3 coding sequence is TGTGCCAGCAGCCATACAGGGGTACAAGAGACCCAGTACTTC.

The V call is TRBV5-1, the J call TRBJ2-1; 13 bases align to TRBD2. The junction had 7 bases not matched to a gene; V was cut back by 3 bases and J by 13 bases. The CDR3 covers 14 residues. Germline V CDR1 and CDR2: SGHRS, YFSETQ. In DNA, the CDR3 is TGCGCCAGCAGCTGGACTAGCGGGAGTCCGGTTCAGTTCTTC. Translation gives CASSWTSGSPVQFF.

The chain links TRBV4-3 to TRBJ1-5, with 7 bases that match TRBD1. Germline trimming cut 2 bases from V and 4 bases from J; bases unmatched to any gene: 8. Germline CDR1 and CDR2: LGHNA and YSLEER. The CDR3 is 16 amino acids. The CDR3 reads CASSQNRDSTNQPQHF. DNA of the CDR3: TGCGCCAGCAGCCAAAACCGGGACAGCACGAATCAGCCCCAGCATTTT.

This clone occurred a few times. The chain recombines TRBV7-2 with TRBJ1-2; 9 nucleotides line up with TRBD1. The V gene end was trimmed by 3 bases and the J gene end by 5 bases; junction bases not matched to a gene: 4. Germline V gene lookup returns CDR1 SGHTA and CDR2 FQGNSA. The CDR3 spans 14 residues. The CDR3 spells CASSFPGTGYGYTF. The CDR3 DNA reads as TGTGCCAGCAGCTTCCCAGGGACAGGGTATGGCTACACCTTC.

The chain uses TRBV18 and TRBJ2-7, with 8 nucleotides matching TRBD2. V shed 2 bases, J shed 5 bases, and the junction held 8 bases outside the gene matches. The V gene's germline CDR1 is KGHSH and CDR2 LQKENI. This CDR3 is 15 amino acids long. This chain's CDR3 is CASSPFTGGFNEQYF. CDR3 DNA sequence: TGTGCCAGCTCACCATTCACGGGGGGGTTCAACGAGCAGTACTTC.

This clone was seen only a few times. CDR3 amino acids: CASSYSGQRRNQPQHF. The CDR3 nucleotides read TGTGCCAGCAGTTACTCCGGACAGCGACGCAATCAGCCCCAGCATTTT. This chain connects TRBV6-2 or TRBV6-3 to TRBJ1-5, with D possibly matching TRBD1 (6 bases). CDR1 MNHEY and CDR2 SVGEGT come from the germline V gene. This CDR3 is built from 16 residues. The V and J ends lost 0 bases and 2 bases respectively, with 11 bases between them.

The chain uses TRBV6-1 and TRBJ2-5; weak D call: TRBD2 (6 bases). The CDR3 is 16 residues long. V was clipped by 1 base and J by 1 base, with 13 bases between them. The germline V gene has CDR1 MNHNS and CDR2 SASEGT. The CDR3 sequence is CASSEGPAGGQETQYF. The CDR3 DNA sequence: TGTGCCAGCAGTGAAGGCCCAGCGGGCGGCCAAGAGACCCAGTACTTC.

The V call is TRBV27, the J call TRBJ1-3, with 7 bases matching TRBD1. The germline CDR1 and CDR2 sequences are MNHEY and SMNVEV (reference sequence). The junction had 5 bases not matched to a gene; V was cut back by 2 bases and J by 1 base. CDR3 size: 16 residues. CDR3 in DNA: TGTGCCAGCAGTTTAACGACAGGGCTATCTGGAAACACCATATATTTT. Translated, it gives CASSLTTGLSGNTIYF.

The chain carries TRBV7-2 and TRBJ2-1; TRBD2 aligns across 11 bases. Germline V gene data show CDR1 as SGHTA and CDR2 as FQGNSA. CDR3 length equals 15 residues. J gave up 3 bases and V 5 bases, and 3 bases lay outside the gene matches. The CDR3 reads CASSRGTSGYNEQFF. The CDR3 nucleotides read TGTGCCAGCAGCCGGGGGACTAGCGGCTACAATGAGCAGTTCTTC.